The rows below give T cell receptor beta chains drawn from one sample of a study of OX40 agonist ivuxolimab in advanced cancers. TCRdb keeps only in-frame clones here, not all; method: immunoSEQ multiplex PCR. This sample has over 45,000 clones, with 75% to 90% found just once. The sample was CD4+ or CD8+ T cells sorted from blood, taken in a trial of the OX40 agonist ivuxolimab. The receptors originated from an adult with an advanced solid tumor such as melanoma, head and neck, liver or kidney cancer. Both conserved end residues are part of each CDR3. The D gene is left open where the match is weak. Expanded clones are given a class, and other clones once, few, many or no size at all.

d_call clone_size j_call v_call cdr3_aa cdr3_nt
. . TRBJ2-7 TRBV19 CASSIGSEIYEQYF TGTGCCAGTAGTATTGGCAGTGAGATCTACGAGCAGTACTTC
TRBD1 . TRBJ2-1 TRBV6-6 CASSGQGSGNEQFF TGTGCCAGCAGTGGACAGGGTTCTGGCAATGAGCAGTTCTTC
TRBD2 . TRBJ2-2 TRBV11-3 CASSGGPATGELFF TGTGCCAGCTCGGGGGGGCCAGCCACCGGGGAGCTGTTTTTT
TRBD2 . TRBJ2-1 TRBV7-9 CASSTTSSGGYNEQFF TGTGCCAGCAGCACTACTTCTAGCGGGGGGTACAATGAGCAGTTCTTC
. . TRBJ1-5 TRBV7-2 CASSLGTFHSNQPQHF TGTGCCAGCAGCCTGGGGACATTCCATAGCAATCAGCCCCAGCATTTT
. . TRBJ2-7 TRBV5-1 CASSLRRAYEQYF TGTGCCAGCAGCTTGCGCAGGGCCTACGAGCAGTACTTC
. . TRBJ2-4 TRBV30 CASLYIQYF TGTGCCTCCCTATACATTCAGTACTTC
TRBD1 . TRBJ1-5 TRBV19 CASQTGEASNQPQHF TGTGCCAGCCAGACAGGGGAGGCTAGCAATCAGCCCCAGCATTTT
. . TRBJ2-1 TRBV11-2 CASIQNWLPYNEQFF TGTGCCAGCATCCAAAACTGGTTGCCCTACAATGAGCAGTTCTTC
TRBD1 . TRBJ2-7 TRBV6-1 CASSLGQGADEQYF TGTGCCAGCAGTCTTGGGCAGGGGGCTGACGAGCAGTACTTC
. . TRBJ1-4 TRBV7-2 CASSLLYGVNEKLFF TGTGCCAGCAGCTTATTGTATGGGGTTAATGAAAAACTGTTTTTT
. . TRBJ1-5 TRBV19 CASTPGTYSNQPQHF TGTGCCAGTACCCCCGGGACGTATAGCAATCAGCCCCAGCATTTT
. . TRBJ1-2 TRBV5-4 CASSFFVTIYGYTF TGTGCCAGCAGCTTCTTCGTAACTATCTATGGCTACACCTTC
TRBD1 . TRBJ2-1 TRBV6-6 CASRQGANNEQFF TGTGCCTCAAGACAGGGGGCCAACAATGAGCAGTTCTTC
. once TRBJ2-3 TRBV10-2 CASSDSLWEGTQYF TGCGCCAGCAGTGATTCCCTTTGGGAAGGTACGCAGTATTTT
. . TRBJ2-1 TRBV5-1 CASSLGRYEQFF TGCGCCAGCAGCTTGGGGCGCTATGAGCAGTTCTTC
TRBD2 . TRBJ2-7 TRBV7-6 CASSFGGDTYEQYF TGTGCCAGCAGCTTCGGGGGGGATACCTACGAGCAGTACTTC
. few TRBJ1-1 TRBV4-1 CASSHPNYEAFF TGCGCCAGCAGCCACCCAAACTATGAAGCTTTCTTT
TRBD2 . TRBJ2-3 TRBV7-9 CASSEGTSGPDTQYF TGTGCCAGCAGCGAAGGGACTAGCGGGCCAGATACGCAGTATTTT
. . TRBJ1-1 TRBV27 CASRQNTEAFF TGTGCCAGCCGACAGAACACTGAAGCTTTCTTT
. large TRBJ2-3 TRBV19 CASSIDHDSTDTQYF TGTGCCAGTAGTATAGATCATGACAGCACAGATACGCAGTATTTT
TRBD2 . TRBJ2-7 TRBV7-9 CASSLSSGSSYEQYF TGTGCCAGCAGCTTGTCTAGCGGGAGTTCCTACGAGCAGTACTTC
. . TRBJ1-1 TRBV4-1 CASSLPGTLNTEAFF TGCGCCAGCAGCCTACCCGGGACATTGAACACTGAAGCTTTCTTT
. once TRBJ2-7 TRBV14 CASSLGGSYEQYF TGTGCCAGCAGCCTGGGGGGCTCCTACGAGCAGTACTTC
. . TRBJ2-7 TRBV13 CASSLVSREQYF TGTGCCAGCAGCTTAGTGTCCCGCGAGCAGTACTTC
. few TRBJ1-5 TRBV6-6 CASSGRGNQPQHF TGTGCCAGCAGTGGGAGGGGGAATCAGCCCCAGCATTTT
TRBD1 . TRBJ2-1 TRBV5-6 CASTGTGGSEEQFF TGTGCCAGCACCGGGACAGGGGGCTCGGAAGAGCAGTTCTTC
. . TRBJ2-1 TRBV9 CASSVWADPTSYNEQFF TGTGCCAGCAGCGTATGGGCCGACCCCACCTCCTACAATGAGCAGTTCTTC
TRBD1 . TRBJ2-2 TRBV7-7 CASSHGTGDGTGELFF TGTGCCAGCAGCCACGGGACAGGGGATGGTACCGGGGAGCTGTTTTTT
. . TRBJ1-3 TRBV10-3 CAISVAESGNTIYF TGTGCCATCAGTGTCGCAGAATCTGGAAACACCATATATTTT
. . TRBJ1-1 TRBV5-5 CASGDPRGGGGAFF TGTGCCAGCGGAGACCCGCGGGGCGGGGGGGGAGCTTTCTTT
. once TRBJ1-1 TRBV6-1 CASSTWENTEAFF TGTGCCAGCAGTACCTGGGAGAACACTGAAGCTTTCTTT
TRBD2 . TRBJ2-7 TRBV6-5 CASSYAGGYEQYF TGTGCCAGCAGTTACGCGGGAGGCTACGAGCAGTACTTC
TRBD1 once TRBJ2-1 TRBV13 CASSLVRGQAHNEQFF TGTGCCAGCAGCTTAGTTAGGGGGCAGGCCCACAATGAGCAGTTCTTC
. once TRBJ2-1 TRBV9 CASSVGRFTYNEQFF TGTGCCAGCAGCGTAGGCCGGTTTACCTACAATGAGCAGTTCTTC
. . TRBJ2-2 TRBV19 CASSITAGELFF TGTGCCAGTAGTATTACGGCCGGGGAGCTGTTTTTT
. medium-sized TRBJ1-5 TRBV29-1 CSVAPGGNQPQHF TGCAGCGTGGCCCCGGGGGGCAATCAGCCCCAGCATTTT
TRBD1 . TRBJ1-1 TRBV28 CASSSLDRGDTEAFF TGTGCCAGCAGTTCCCTCGACAGGGGGGACACTGAAGCTTTCTTT
. . TRBJ1-2 TRBV7-9 CASSTHSGLYGYTF TGTGCCAGCAGCACTCACAGCGGACTCTATGGCTACACCTTC
TRBD2 . TRBJ2-4 TRBV27 CASSLRGGAKNIQYF TGTGCCAGCAGTTTAAGGGGAGGGGCCAAAAACATTCAGTACTTC
TRBD1 . TRBJ2-1 TRBV14 CASSRDRGWNEQFF TGTGCCAGCAGCCGGGACAGGGGGTGGAATGAGCAGTTCTTC
. . TRBJ2-7 TRBV27 CASGVGISYEQYF TGTGCCAGCGGGGTAGGGATTTCCTACGAGCAGTACTTC
. . TRBJ2-2 TRBV7-6 CASSQLRLAMNTGELFF TGTGCCAGCAGCCAATTAAGGCTAGCGATGAACACCGGGGAGCTGTTTTTT
. few TRBJ2-2 TRBV27 CASSWAGFNTGELFF TGTGCCAGCAGTTGGGCAGGGTTCAACACCGGGGAGCTGTTTTTT
. . TRBJ2-7 TRBV6-1 CASGRGGSFYEQYF TGTGCCAGCGGGAGGGGGGGGAGTTTCTACGAGCAGTACTTC
TRBD2 once TRBJ2-7 TRBV5-6 CASSMGLAGGSSYEQYF TGTGCCAGCAGCATGGGCCTAGCGGGGGGTTCGTCCTACGAGCAGTACTTC
. . TRBJ2-2 TRBV7-8 CASIQGGTGELFF TGTGCCAGCATACAGGGGGGGACCGGGGAGCTGTTTTTT
. . TRBJ2-5 TRBV6-5 CASSYSISGRETQYF TGTGCCAGCAGTTACTCGATTTCAGGGCGAGAGACCCAGTACTTC
. . TRBJ2-7 TRBV19 CASSEQGYEQYF TGTGCCAGTAGTGAACAGGGTTACGAGCAGTACTTC
. . TRBJ2-1 TRBV7-9 CASSPLRGSAEQFF TGTGCCAGCAGCCCCCTGAGGGGGTCTGCTGAGCAGTTCTTC
. . TRBJ1-5 TRBV28 CASSAVIHNQPQHF TGTGCCAGCAGTGCAGTTATACACAATCAGCCCCAGCATTTT
. once TRBJ2-2 TRBV19 CASTPGSSAGELFF TGTGCCAGTACCCCTGGCTCTAGCGCCGGGGAGCTGTTTTTT
. . TRBJ1-5 TRBV27 CASSLNGLGNQPQHF TGTGCCAGCAGTTTAAATGGGCTGGGTAATCAGCCCCAGCATTTT
. . TRBJ2-1 TRBV5-4 CASSLVLGSYNEQFF TGTGCCAGCAGCTTGGTCTTGGGTTCCTACAATGAGCAGTTCTTC
. . TRBJ2-2 TRBV11-3 CASSPGTGNTGELFF TGTGCCAGCAGCCCCGGGACGGGGAACACCGGGGAGCTGTTTTTT
TRBD1 . TRBJ1-6 TRBV30 CAWKRQGHNSPLHF TGTGCCTGGAAAAGACAGGGTCATAATTCACCCCTCCACTTT